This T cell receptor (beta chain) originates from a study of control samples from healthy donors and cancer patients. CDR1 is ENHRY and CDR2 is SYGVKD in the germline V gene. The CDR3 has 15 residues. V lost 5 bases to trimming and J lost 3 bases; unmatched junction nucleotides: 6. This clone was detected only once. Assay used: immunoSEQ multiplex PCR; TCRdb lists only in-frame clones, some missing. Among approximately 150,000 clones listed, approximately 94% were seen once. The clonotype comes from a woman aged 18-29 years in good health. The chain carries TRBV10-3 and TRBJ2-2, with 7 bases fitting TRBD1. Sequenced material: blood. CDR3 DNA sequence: TGTGCCATCAGTAGCCGGGACAGCTACACCGGGGAGCTGTTTTTT. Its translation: CAISSRDSYTGELFF.